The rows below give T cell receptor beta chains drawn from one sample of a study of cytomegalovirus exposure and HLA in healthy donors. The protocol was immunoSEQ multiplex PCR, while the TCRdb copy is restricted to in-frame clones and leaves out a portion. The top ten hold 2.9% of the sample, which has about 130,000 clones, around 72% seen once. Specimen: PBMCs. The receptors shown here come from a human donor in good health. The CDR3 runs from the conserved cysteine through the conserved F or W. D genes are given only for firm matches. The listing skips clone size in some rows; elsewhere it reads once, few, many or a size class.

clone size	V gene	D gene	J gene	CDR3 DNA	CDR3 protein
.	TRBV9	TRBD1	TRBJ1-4	TGTGCCAGCAGCGTAGGACCGACAGGGCCTGAAAAACTGTTTTTT	CASSVGPTGPEKLFF
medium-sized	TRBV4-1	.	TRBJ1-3	TGCGCCAGCAGCCAAGTTTTATCTGTCGGGGGAAACACCATATATTTT	CASSQVLSVGGNTIYF
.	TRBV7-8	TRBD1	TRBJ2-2	TGTGCCAGCAGCAAACTACCCGGGACAGGGGCGTACGGGGAGCTGTTTTTT	CASSKLPGTGAYGELFF
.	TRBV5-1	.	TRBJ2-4	TGCGCCAGCAGCCCGGGGTTAGCCAAAAACATTCAGTACTTC	CASSPGLAKNIQYF
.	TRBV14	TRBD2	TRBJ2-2	TGTGCCAGCTATAGCGGGGGTCAGAACACCGGGGAGCTGTTTTTT	CASYSGGQNTGELFF
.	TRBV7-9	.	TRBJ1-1	TGTGCCAGCGGCTTAGAAGGGGACACCAACCTGAACACTGAAGCTTTCTTT	CASGLEGDTNLNTEAFF
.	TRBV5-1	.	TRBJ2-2	TGCGCCAGCAGCGGGAGGGGGACGAACACCGGGGAGCTGTTTTTT	CASSGRGTNTGELFF
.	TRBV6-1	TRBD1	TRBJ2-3	TGTGCCAGCAGCTTACAGGGGGCCCGCACAGATACGCAGTATTTT	CASSLQGARTDTQYF
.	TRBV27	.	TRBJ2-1	TGTGCCACCAGCGAGGGCAGGGAGCAGTTCTTC	CATSEGREQFF
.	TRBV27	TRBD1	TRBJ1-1	TGTGCCAGCAGTCCGGGGACAGCCATGAACACTGAAGCTTTCTTT	CASSPGTAMNTEAFF
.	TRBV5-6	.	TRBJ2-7	TGTGCCAGCAGCCCCGGGGTTTTGGGCTACGAGCAGTACTTC	CASSPGVLGYEQYF
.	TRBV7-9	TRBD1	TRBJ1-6	TGTGCCAGCAGCCCCCAGACAGGGGAGAATTCACCCCTCCACTTT	CASSPQTGENSPLHF
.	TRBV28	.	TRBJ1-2	TGTGCCAGCAGTTTAAGCAGGGTTGAATATGGCTACACCTTC	CASSLSRVEYGYTF
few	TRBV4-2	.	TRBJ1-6	TGTGCCAGCAGCCAAGTCAGAGGGAGCAATTCACCCCTCCACTTT	CASSQVRGSNSPLHF
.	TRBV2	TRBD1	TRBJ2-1	TGTGCCAGCAGGGACAGGACAGGTGGACGAAATGAGCAGTTCTTC	CASRDRTGGRNEQFF
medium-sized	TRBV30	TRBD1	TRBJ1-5	TGTGCCTGGTCCGGGGACAGGAGAGGGCCCCAGCATTTT	CAWSGDRRGPQHF
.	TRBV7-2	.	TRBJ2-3	TGTGCCAGCAGCTTAGAGGACTCCAGAGGGGGTACGCAGTATTTT	CASSLEDSRGGTQYF
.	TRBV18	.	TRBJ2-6	TGTGCCAGCACGTGGGGCAGTCCGAGCTCTGGGGCCAACGTCCTGACTTTC	CASTWGSPSSGANVLTF
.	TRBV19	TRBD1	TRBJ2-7	TGTGCCAGTACCCCGGGACAGGGGGCCTACGAGCAGTACTTC	CASTPGQGAYEQYF
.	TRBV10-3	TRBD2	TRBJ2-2	TGTGCCATCAGTGAGCGGGGGGTGGTCGCCGGGGAGCTGTTTTTT	CAISERGVVAGELFF
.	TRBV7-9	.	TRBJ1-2	TGTGCCAGCAGCTTAGAATCCGATAGCTATGGCTACACCTTC	CASSLESDSYGYTF
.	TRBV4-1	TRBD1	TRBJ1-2	TGCGCCAGCCGAACCCCGGGACAGAGCCACGGCTACACCTTC	CASRTPGQSHGYTF
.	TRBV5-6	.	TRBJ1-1	TGTGCCAGCAGCCTGCGGACACTGAACACTGAAGCTTTCTTT	CASSLRTLNTEAFF
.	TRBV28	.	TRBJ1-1	TGTGCCAGCACTTGGCAGGGTTCGTTGGGCACTGAAGCTTTCTTT	CASTWQGSLGTEAFF
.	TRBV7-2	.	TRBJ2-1	TGTGCCAGCACGGACGGGAGCTCCTACAATGAGCAGTTCTTC	CASTDGSSYNEQFF
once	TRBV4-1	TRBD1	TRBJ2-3	TGCGCCAGCAGCCAAGTTGGTCGGACAGGGGTTGCAGATACGCAGTATTTT	CASSQVGRTGVADTQYF
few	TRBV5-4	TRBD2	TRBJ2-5	TGTGCCAGCAGCTTGTTCGGGAGGGCCGAAGAGACCCAGTACTTC	CASSLFGRAEETQYF
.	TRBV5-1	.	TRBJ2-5	TGCGCCAGCAGCTACGGCAGGGGACAAGAGACCCAGTACTTC	CASSYGRGQETQYF
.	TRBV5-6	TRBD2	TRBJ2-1	TGTGCCAGCAGCTCCCAGCTAGCGGGAGTAATCATATATGAGCAGTTCTTC	CASSSQLAGVIIYEQFF
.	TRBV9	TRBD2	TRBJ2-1	TGTGCCAGCAGCGTGGGACTAGCAGACAATGAGCAGTTCTTC	CASSVGLADNEQFF
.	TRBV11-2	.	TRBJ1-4	TGTGCCAGCAGCGTAACCGGGACTGGTAATGAAAAACTGTTTTTT	CASSVTGTGNEKLFF
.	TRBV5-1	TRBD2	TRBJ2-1	TGCGCCAGCAGCTCGCCTAGCGGGCTCAATGAGCAGTTCTTC	CASSSPSGLNEQFF
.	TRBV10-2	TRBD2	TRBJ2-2	TGCGCCAGCAGGACTAGCGGAGGGTACACCGGGGAGCTGTTTTTT	CASRTSGGYTGELFF
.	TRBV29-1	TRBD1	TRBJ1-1	TGCAGCGTTGGTAAGACAGGGGCAGGTACTGAAGCTTTCTTT	CSVGKTGAGTEAFF
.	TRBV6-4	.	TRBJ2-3	TGTGCCAGCAGTGAATCAAGCGGCACAGATACGCAGTATTTT	CASSESSGTDTQYF
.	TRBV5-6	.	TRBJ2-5	TGTGCCAGCAGCCTAGGGGCTGGACAGACCCAGTACTTC	CASSLGAGQTQYF
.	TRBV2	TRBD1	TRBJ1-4	TGTGCCAGCAGTGAAGGTAGGGGGCACGATGAAAAACTGTTTTTT	CASSEGRGHDEKLFF
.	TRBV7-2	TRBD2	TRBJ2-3	TGTGCCAGCAGCCCGCCTGGACTAGCGGGAGGCACAGATACGCAGTATTTT	CASSPPGLAGGTDTQYF
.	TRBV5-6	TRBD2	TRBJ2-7	TGTGCCAGCAGCCGGACTAGCGGGAGTACCAACGAGCAGTACTTC	CASSRTSGSTNEQYF
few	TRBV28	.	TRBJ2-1	TGTGCCAGCAGGGGACTTTCCTACAATGAGCAGTTCTTC	CASRGLSYNEQFF
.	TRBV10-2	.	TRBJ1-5	TGCGCCAGCATGGCAGGGCAAAATCAGCCCCAGCATTTT	CASMAGQNQPQHF
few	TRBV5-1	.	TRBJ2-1	TGCGCCAGCAGCTTCCGACAAGCCTACAATGAGCAGTTCTTC	CASSFRQAYNEQFF
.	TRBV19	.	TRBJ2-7	TGTGCCAGTAGTACGAGACAGAACTACGAGCAGTACTTC	CASSTRQNYEQYF
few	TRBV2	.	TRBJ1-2	TGTGCCAGCAGTGATCCCGCAGGAAAGAACTATGGCTACACCTTC	CASSDPAGKNYGYTF
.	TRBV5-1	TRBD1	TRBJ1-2	TGCGCCAGCAGCCCGGGACAGGGCGGCTATGGCTACACCTTC	CASSPGQGGYGYTF
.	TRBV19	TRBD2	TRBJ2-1	TGTGCCAGTAGTATTTTTGGGACTAGCGGGAGAGCAACCAATGAGCAGTTCTTC	CASSIFGTSGRATNEQFF
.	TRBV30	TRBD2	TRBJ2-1	TGTGCCTGGAGTGGGGGACTAGCGGGAGGCAATGAGCAGTTCTTC	CAWSGGLAGGNEQFF
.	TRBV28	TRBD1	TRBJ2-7	TGTGCCAGCAGTTCCACCCGCAGGGGGCCGGCCTACGAGCAGTACTTC	CASSSTRRGPAYEQYF
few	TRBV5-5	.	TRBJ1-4	TGTGCCAGCAGCCTTTGGAGGACCCCTCAAAATGGAAAACTGTTTTTT	CASSLWRTPQNGKLFF
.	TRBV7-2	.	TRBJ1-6	TGTGCCAGCAGCTTGGGACACTATAATTCACCCCTCCACTTT	CASSLGHYNSPLHF
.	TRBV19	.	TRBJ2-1	TGTGCCACTAGTGGTCTAGCGGCCAGGGGTGAGCAGTTCTTC	CATSGLAARGEQFF
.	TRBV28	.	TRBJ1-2	TGTGCCAGCAGTTTGGCAGGGACTCGAATCGGGTATGGCTACACCTTC	CASSLAGTRIGYGYTF
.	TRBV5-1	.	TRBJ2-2	TGCGCCAGCAGCTCGATTAGCTGGTCGGGCACCGGGGAGCTGTTTTTT	CASSSISWSGTGELFF
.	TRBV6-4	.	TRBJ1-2	TGTGCCAGCAGTGACTCTGCCGTGACAGCCCGCTATGGCTACACCTTC	CASSDSAVTARYGYTF
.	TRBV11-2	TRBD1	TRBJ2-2	TGTGCCAGCAGCCCGAGGACAGGGGGCGCGCGGAACACCGGGGAGCTGTTTTTT	CASSPRTGGARNTGELFF